This entry is about one TCR beta chain. The antigen remains unidentified. These data belong to a study of cytomegalovirus exposure and HLA in healthy donors. Whole-study context: Drawn from HLA-typed donors, roughly 87 million unique TCRs were held in an early data release.

Whole-study results and caveats: Prediction of most subjects' HLA-A and HLA-B alleles by TCR beta sequences was reportedly accurate. In an earlier analysis, about 87% or about 30%: the productive usage of most TCR beta V segments. Information on immune exposure was restricted to one variable (CMV serostatus).

Use of 60 Vbeta and 13 Jbeta primers characterized the PCR. Sequencing was performed with immunoSEQ multiplex PCR; in TCRdb, only in-frame clones are kept and a portion is missing. The sample has some 150,000 clones, 75% to 85% seen once. The CDR3 contains 17 residues. V was clipped by 0 bases and J by 5 bases; unmatched bases: 6. Per germline, CDR1 ENHRY and CDR2 SYGVKD. The receptor comes from a man under 40 in good health and CMV-seronegative. Sequencing input: PBMCs. The chain has TRBV10-3 and TRBJ2-5; 13 nucleotides line up with TRBD2. The CDR3 DNA reads TGTGCCATCAGTGAGTCTAGACTAGCGGGAGGATCGGAGACCCAGTACTTC. Its protein is CAISESRLAGGSETQYF.